These 26 T cell receptor beta chains came from one sample sequenced in a study of tumor and adjacent non-tumor tissue in lung cancer. No cell sorting was done before RNA was extracted from the tissue. More than 3 cm separated this lung sample from the edge of the tumor. A modified ARM-PCR protocol with three rounds of nested PCR amplified TCRbeta. Each CDR3 protein gets one entry after TCRdb re-called the multiplex PCR reads with MiXCR. The sample carries 100,000 or so distinct CDR3 sequences, about 62% recorded once. The specimen was distant non-tumor lung tissue. The receptor source for this set is a man aged 30-40 years with non-small cell lung cancer.

Points on this clonotype: Sequence at one end of the junction differs from germline and may be a read error. V usage is TRBV29-1 and J usage is TRBJ2-1; D may be TRBD2 (5 bases). This CDR3 has 16 residues. The germline V gene has CDR1 SQVTM and CDR2 ANQGSEA. The CDR3 DNA reads TGCAGTGTTGAGGATCTCGACGGGATTTCCTACAATGAGCAGTTATTC. Its translation is CSVEDLDGISYNEQLF.

With respect to this clonotype: The missing conserved phenylalanine or tryptophan at the end of this CDR3 makes a read error likely. The chain combines TRBV29-1 with TRBJ2-7, with 12 bases aligning to TRBD1. The V gene's germline CDR1 is SQVTM and CDR2 ANQGSEA. The CDR3 is 18 amino acids. The CDR3 region has the DNA TGTAGCGTCCCCGGGACAGGGGGCGCGGGACTATCAACCCACGAGCAGTACTCC. It is translated as CSVPGTGGAGLSTHEQYS.

Details on this clonotype: Since a much larger clone is just one base distant, this may be a read error. V is TRBV10-3 and J is TRBJ2-3; 7 bases fit TRBD2. Germline assignment: CDR1 ENHRY and CDR2 SYGVKD. V shed 2 bases, J shed 1 base, and the junction held 0 bases outside the gene matches. This CDR3 is 14 amino acids long. The CDR3 region has the DNA TGTGCCATCAGTGAGGGGGGGGGCACAGATACGCAGTATTTT. This gives the protein CAISEGGGTDTQYF.

In regard to this clonotype: The CDR3 does not end in the conserved phenylalanine or tryptophan, so this is likely a read error. This chain joins TRBV6-5 and TRBJ1-6; maybe TRBD1 (5 bases). The germline V and J ends were trimmed by 7 bases and 9 bases, with 19 bases remaining between them. Germline V lookup: CDR1 MNHEY, CDR2 SVGAGI. CDR3 length: 15 amino acids. The CDR3 DNA reads TGTGCCAGCAATTCCGAGGGGACGGAGGGTTCACCCCTCCACATT. Protein sequence: CASNSEGTEGSPLHI.

Comments on this clonotype: At one of its ends the junction is not consistent with the germline gene, which may arise from a read error. J is TRBJ2-1 and V is TRBV11-3; D unresolved. Germline CDR1 is SGHNT and CDR2 is YENEEA. The length of the CDR3 is 13 residues. Here the CDR3 DNA reads TGTGCCCGCAGCCCCACACCTGGCAATGGACAGTTCTTC. Its translation is CARSPTPGNGQFF.

Turning to this clonotype: The conserved closing phenylalanine or tryptophan is absent in this CDR3, likely reflecting a read error. This sequence joins TRBV11-1 and TRBJ2-5; D is undetermined. CDR1 SGHAT and CDR2 FQDESV come from the germline V gene (reference sequence). This CDR3 region has 14 residues. The CDR3, as DNA: TGCGCCAGCAGCGCCGACACGTACCAAGAGGCCCAGTACTAC. Protein: CASSADTYQEAQYY.

In the case of this clonotype: The CDR3 end shows no conserved phenylalanine or tryptophan, and so a read error is likely. The chain uses TRBV10-3 and TRBJ2-1; D is undetermined. The CDR3 extends over 13 amino acids. The germline V gene has CDR1 ENHRY and CDR2 SYGVKD. The CDR3 coding sequence is TGTACCATCAGTGATGGAAGGGTCAATGAGCAGTTCTTA. Protein: CTISDGRVNEQFL.

This rearrangement joins TRBV24-1 to TRBJ1-2; D gene uncertain. This CDR3 has 15 amino acids. Germline assignment: CDR1 KGHDR and CDR2 SFDVKD. The V end lost 4 bases, the J end lost 4 bases, and 15 bases lay between the germline ends. The CDR3 protein is CATSEPPGSGYGYTF. CDR3 DNA: TGTGCCACCAGTGAGCCCCCGGGGAGTGGCTATGGCTACACCTTC.

Of note for this clonotype: With a much larger clone just one base away, this may be a read error. The gene calls are TRBV29-1 and TRBJ1-3; no definite D call. The CDR3 has 12 residues. Germline V gene sequence: CDR1 SQVTM, CDR2 ANQGSEA. CDR3 DNA sequence: TGCAGCGTTGCGACATCTGGAAACAGCATATATTTT. This gives the protein CSVATSGNSIYF.

With respect to this clonotype: A read error is possible here, since a much larger clone lies one base away. The chain is built from TRBV30 and TRBJ2-1, with a possible D match to TRBD2 (6 bases). This CDR3 comprises 14 residues. Germline CDR1 is GTSNPN and CDR2 is SVGIG (reference sequence). V was cut by 2 bases and J by 4 bases, with 12 bases left in between. CDR3 in amino acids: CAWSLLEGYNEQFF. DNA of the CDR3: TGTGCCTGGAGTCTCCTGGAGGGGTACAATGAGCAGTTCTTC.

V gene TRBV20-1 combines with J gene TRBJ1-1; no definite D call. The CDR3 has 11 amino acids. The V end lost 3 bases, the J end lost 11 bases, and 13 bases lay between the germline ends. The germline V gene has CDR1 DFQATT and CDR2 SNEGSKA (reference sequence). The CDR3 DNA reads TGCAGTGCTAGGATAGGAGTTGAGGCTTTCTTT. Translating gives CSARIGVEAFF.

The J gene is TRBJ2-7, the V gene TRBV20-1; TRBD1 matches at 8 bases. Trimming removed 6 bases from V and 3 bases from J; junction bases left unmatched: 10. This CDR3 is 14 amino acids long. Per germline, CDR1 DFQATT and CDR2 SNEGSKA (reference sequence). The CDR3 protein is CSARTGGSYYEQYF. In DNA, the CDR3 is TGCAGTGCCCGTACAGGGGGTTCCTACTACGAGCAGTACTTC.

A word on this clonotype: A much larger clonotype is one base distant, so this may be a read error. V and J are TRBV10-3 and TRBJ2-2; maybe TRBD1 (6 bases). V was pared by 8 bases and J by 3 bases, with 25 bases between. CDR1 and CDR2 from the germline V gene are ENHRY and SYGVKD. This CDR3 spans 18 amino acids. Here the CDR3 reads CAIFILTKQGPYTGELFF. CDR3 nucleotide sequence: TGTGCCATCTTCATCCTCACCAAACAGGGTCCTTACACCGGGGAGCTGTTTTTT.

As to this clonotype: A read error may be the cause here, since a much bigger clone is one base away. This rearrangement joins TRBV4-1 to TRBJ1-3; D gene uncertain. V gave up 4 bases and J gave up 2 bases, with 18 bases separating them. The CDR3 extends over 17 amino acids. Germline V gives CDR1 MGHRA, CDR2 YSYEKL. The CDR3 sequence: CASSRGGLVATGNTIYF. DNA of the CDR3: TGCGCCAGCAGCCGAGGAGGACTTGTGGCCACTGGAAACACCATATATTTT.

Remarks on this clonotype: No conserved phenylalanine or tryptophan ends this CDR3, so it is likely a read error. V usage is TRBV20-1 and J usage is TRBJ2-1; D perhaps matches TRBD2 (6 bases). Germline CDR1 reads DFQATT; CDR2 reads SNEGSKA (reference sequence). Trimming left V 0 bases short and J 6 bases short, with 15 bases between. The CDR3 runs 15 residues. CDR3 sequence (DNA): TGCAGTGCTAGAGATCGAGGAGGGGTGCGCAATGAGCAGTTCTCC. Translated, it gives CSARDRGGVRNEQFS.

For this clonotype: This could be a read error, since a much larger clone is one nucleotide away. The conserved closing phenylalanine or tryptophan is absent in this CDR3, likely reflecting a read error. This rearrangement joins TRBV28 to TRBJ2-7; tentatively, D is TRBD1 (5 bases). Germline CDR1 and CDR2: MDHEN and SYDVKM. CDR3 length: 13 residues. The germline V and J ends were trimmed by 7 bases and 5 bases, with 15 bases remaining between them. The CDR3 region is CASNLRGSNEQYL. In nucleotides, the CDR3 is TGTGCCAGCAACCTAAGGGGTTCTAACGAGCAGTACCTC.

This clonotype was picked up many times. The rearrangement links TRBV20-1 to TRBJ1-4, with 7 bases fitting TRBD1. This CDR3 spans 11 amino acids. Germline loops: CDR1 DFQATT, CDR2 SNEGSKA (reference sequence). The CDR3 here is CSGTVNEKLFF. The CDR3, as DNA: TGCAGCGGGACAGTTAATGAAAAACTGTTTTTT.

This chain links TRBV29-1 with TRBJ2-2, with 13 bases aligning to TRBD2. After removal of 7 bases from V and 5 bases from J, the junction contained 4 bases not matched to a gene. Germline-derived CDR1 and CDR2 are SQVTM and ANQGSEA. This CDR3 region has 14 residues. The CDR3 protein is CSAGLAGNTGELFF. As DNA, the CDR3 is TGCAGCGCGGGACTAGCGGGGAATACCGGGGAGCTGTTTTTT.

About this clonotype: Mismatch with germline at one junction end may stem from a read error. The chain employs TRBV11-3 and TRBJ1-6; D remains unclear. CDR3 length: 15 amino acids. CDR1 and CDR2 (germline): SGHNT, YENEEA. In DNA form, the CDR3 reads TGTGTCAGCAGCCTTGCCGTTTTTGGCGGTTCACCCCTCCACTTT. Its translation is CVSSLAVFGGSPLHF. The full variable domain, completed using reference TRBV11-3 and TRBJ1-6, is EAGVVQSPRYKIIEKKQPVAFWCNPISGHNTLYWYLQNLGQGPELLIRYENEEAVDDSQLPKDRFSAERLKGVDSTLKIQPAELGDSAVYLCVSSLAVFGGSPLHFGNGTRLTVT.

The V and J genes are TRBV20-1 and TRBJ2-1; D assignment may be TRBD1 or TRBD2 (5 bases each). Germline values: CDR1 DFQATT, CDR2 SNEGSKA (reference sequence). V was cut by 8 bases and J by 2 bases, with 16 bases left in between. The CDR3 loop spans 14 amino acids. CDR3 sequence: CSTDSGGAYNEQFF. The CDR3 DNA sequence: TGCAGTACTGATAGTGGGGGAGCCTACAATGAGCAGTTCTTC.

This clonotype was seen once. Compared with germline, one end of the junction differs, possibly owing to a read error. The chain employs TRBV12-3 or TRBV12-4 and TRBJ2-7; D call uncertain. The CDR3 runs to 12 residues. The CDR3 nucleotides are TGTGCCAACAGTAACCCTTTTCGCGAGCAGTACTTC. This translates into CANSNPFREQYF.

J is TRBJ1-2 and V is TRBV5-1; TRBD1 is a possible D gene (5 bases). The CDR3 runs 12 residues. The V and J ends lost 0 bases and 12 bases respectively, with 12 bases between them. The germline V gene has CDR1 SGHRS and CDR2 YFSETQ. CDR3 residues: CASSLEGQGHTF. In nucleotides, the CDR3 is TGCGCCAGCAGCTTGGAGGGGCAGGGCCACACCTTC. Drawing the rest from reference TRBV5-1 and TRBJ1-2, the complete variable domain is KAGVTQTPRYLIKTRGQQVTLSCSPISGHRSVSWYQQTPGQGLQFLFEYFSETQRNKGNFPGRFSGRQFSNSRSEMNVSTLELGDSALYLCASSLEGQGHTFGSGTRLTVV.

Comment on this clonotype: The junction departs from the called germline gene at one end, perhaps through a read error. The chain couples TRBV5-1 to TRBJ2-2, with TRBD2 as a possible D gene (5 bases). In germline, CDR1 is SGHRS, CDR2 YFSETQ. This CDR3 comprises 13 residues. The CDR3 spells CASSLGHTGELVF. The CDR3 coding sequence is TGCGCCAGCAGCTTGGGACACACCGGGGAGCTGGTTTTT.

In regard to this clonotype: The conserved phenylalanine or tryptophan normally closing the CDR3 is absent here, so this likely arose from a read error. The CDR3 loop is CASSLGTGGRDGYTL. The CDR3 DNA reads as TGCGCCAGCAGTCTCGGGACAGGGGGACGTGATGGCTACACCTTA. The V call is TRBV6-1, the J call TRBJ1-2; 11 positions agree with TRBD1. The CDR3 runs 15 residues. The germline V gene has CDR1 MNHNS and CDR2 SASEGT.

To note about this clonotype: One base away lies a much larger clone, so this may be a sequencing read error. This chain joins TRBV6-1 and TRBJ2-4, with D hard to call. In germline, CDR1 is MNHNS, CDR2 SASEGT. The CDR3 extends over 13 amino acids. The CDR3 nucleotides are TGTGCCAGCGGTGAAGCCGGGCTTAACATTCAGTACTTC. This translates into CASGEAGLNIQYF.

This sequence joins TRBV11-3 and TRBJ2-1, with TRBD2 as a possible D gene (6 bases). Germline V gene sequence: CDR1 SGHNT, CDR2 YENEEA. Trimming cost V 1 base and J 6 bases, with 16 bases left between them. This CDR3 has 16 amino acids. The CDR3: CASSLGNLLAPNEQFF. DNA of the CDR3: TGTGCCAGCAGCTTAGGGAACTTACTAGCACCCAATGAGCAGTTCTTC.